This T cell receptor beta chain is drawn from a study of shared clonotypes between healthy human individuals. Study context: Donors were a couple of women and a few men aged 18 to 49. Points from the study as a whole: The generation probabilities recorded for non-shared clonotypes fell below those of clonotypes shared by all four donors. Larger richness was generally estimated for naive than memory subsets.

CD45RO-negative, CCR7-selected cells formed the naive CD8 fraction, which excluded terminally differentiated effector memory CD45RA+ cells. TCRdb's table, derived via immunoSEQ multiplex PCR, lists solely in-frame clones and lacks some. The sample holds fewer than 800,000 clones, approximately 90% seen once. Regarding this clone: What it recognizes is unknown.

The CDR3 spans 15 residues. CDR1 is SGHRS, CDR2 YFSETQ, per germline. V dropped 4 bases and J dropped 5; count of bases not matched to a gene: 11. This TCR was sampled from a man aged 30 to 39 in good health. This chain connects TRBV5-1 to TRBJ2-5, with 7 nucleotides matching TRBD1. Input material: naive CD8+ T cells sorted from blood. The CDR3 sequence: CASSQDQGDTETQYF. The CDR3, as DNA: TGCGCCAGCAGCCAGGACCAGGGGGATACGGAGACCCAGTACTTC.